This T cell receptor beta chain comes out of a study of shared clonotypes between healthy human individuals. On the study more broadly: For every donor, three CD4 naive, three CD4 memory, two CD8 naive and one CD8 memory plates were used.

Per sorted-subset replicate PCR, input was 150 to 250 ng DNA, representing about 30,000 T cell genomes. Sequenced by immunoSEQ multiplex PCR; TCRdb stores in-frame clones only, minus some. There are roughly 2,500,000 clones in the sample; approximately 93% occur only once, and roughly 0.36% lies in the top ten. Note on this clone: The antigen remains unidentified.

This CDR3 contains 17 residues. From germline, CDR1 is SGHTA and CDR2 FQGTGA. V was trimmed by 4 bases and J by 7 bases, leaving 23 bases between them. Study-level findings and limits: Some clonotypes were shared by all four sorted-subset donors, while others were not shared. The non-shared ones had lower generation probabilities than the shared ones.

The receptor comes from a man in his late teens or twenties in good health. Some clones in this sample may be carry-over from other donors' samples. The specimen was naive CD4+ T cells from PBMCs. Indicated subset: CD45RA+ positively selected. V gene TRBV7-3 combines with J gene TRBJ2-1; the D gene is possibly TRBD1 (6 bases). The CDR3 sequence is CASSSQATRDIKNEQFF. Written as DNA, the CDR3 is TGTGCCAGCAGCTCGCAAGCTACCCGGGACATCAAAAATGAGCAGTTCTTC.